This TCR beta chain stems from a study of vaccination and CD4 T cells after COVID-19. Study at large: SARS-CoV-2 positivity in convalescent patients was established by nasal swab PCR; some ten had mild and one severe disease. Participants were given two doses of BNT162b2 or mRNA-1273 vaccine.

TCRdb used MiXCR to reprocess the PCR reads, holding one entry per CDR3 protein. The profile shows 15,000 to 20,000 distinct CDR3 sequences, 60% of them singletons. Trimming removed 3 bases from V and 1 base from J; junction bases left unmatched: 6. The CDR3 contains 17 residues. CDR1 and CDR2 from the germline V gene are SQVTM and ANQGSEA. About this clonotype itself: The antigen is not known.

Findings of the study overall: Detection of a median around 86% of reactive clones in convalescent patients was confined to the period after vaccination.

The origin of this receptor is a human donor who had recovered from COVID-19. The sample was CD4+ T cells from blood, taken after SARS-CoV-2 vaccination. The genes are TRBV29-1 and TRBJ2-3, with 14 positions matching TRBD2. CDR3 coding DNA: TGCAGCGTTGAGGGGACTAGCGGGAGTAGGGGCACAGATACGCAGTATTTT. Translation gives CSVEGTSGSRGTDTQYF.